Shown below are 8 T cell receptor beta chains from a single sample sequenced in a study of STAT3 mutations in large granular lymphocyte leukemia. These receptors have no known antigen. Whole-study results and caveats: Every T-LGLL patient had at least one immunodominant TCRbeta clonotype.

Some clones are missing from TCRdb's copy, which holds only in-frame ones; the method was immunoSEQ multiplex PCR. This table has a few thousand clones, just over 70% appearing once. The sequencing sample was made of PBMCs. Receptor source: a human donor with T large granular lymphocyte leukemia. Some clones in this sample may be carry-over from other donors' samples.

This sequence joins TRBV6-6 and TRBJ1-1, with D unresolved. The CDR3 loop spans 14 amino acids. Germline CDR1 MNHNY, CDR2 SVGAGI (reference sequence). V was cut by 2 bases and J by 2 bases, with 9 bases left in between. CDR3 bases: TGTGCCAGCAGTTACCTGGTTAGCAACACTGAAGCTTTCTTT. It yields the protein CASSYLVSNTEAFF.

The V call is TRBV5-6, the J call TRBJ2-3, with 8 bases lining up with TRBD2. V lost 5 bases, J lost 1 base, and 3 bases stayed unmatched. The CDR3 spans 14 residues. CDR1 and CDR2 from the germline V gene are SGHDT and YYEEEE. As DNA, the CDR3 is TGTGCCAGCAGGGGACTAGGTCGCACAGATACGCAGTATTTT. Its translation is CASRGLGRTDTQYF. The full variable domain, its missing parts supplied by reference TRBV5-6 and TRBJ2-3, is DAGVTQSPTHLIKTRGQQVTLRCSPKSGHDTVSWYQQALGQGPQFIFQYYEEEERQRGNFPDRFSGHQFPNYSSELNVNALLLGDSALYLCASRGLGRTDTQYFGPGTRLTVL.

This chain connects TRBV5-4 to TRBJ1-5; D might be TRBD1 (5 bases). V dropped 4 bases and J dropped 0 bases, with 8 bases sitting between them. The V gene's germline CDR1 is SGHNT and CDR2 YYREEE (reference sequence). The CDR3 is 14 residues long. The CDR3 spells CASSPGGSNQPQHF. CDR3 sequence (DNA): TGTGCCAGCAGCCCCGGGGGTAGCAATCAGCCCCAGCATTTT.

The DNA of the CDR3 is TGTGCCAGCTCAGAAACGGGGGGTAGCCACGAGCAGTTCTTC. Translated: CASSETGGSHEQFF. The gene calls are TRBV18 and TRBJ2-1, with 7 positions matching TRBD2. The junction had 11 bases not matched to a gene; V was cut back by 5 bases and J by 10 bases. Looked up from germline, CDR1 is KGHSH and CDR2 is LQKENI. This CDR3 has 14 residues.

This chain connects TRBV6-5 to TRBJ1-2; possibly TRBD1 for D (6 bases). CDR3 length: 13 amino acids. The V gene lost 2 bases and the J gene lost 3 bases, with 7 bases spanning the gap. Looked up from germline, CDR1 is MNHEY and CDR2 is SVGAGI. The CDR3 spells CASSYGGDYGYTF. The CDR3 nucleotides read TGTGCCAGCAGTTACGGGGGCGACTATGGCTACACCTTC.

The sample holds a few counts of this clone. The V and J genes are TRBV2 and TRBJ1-2; perhaps TRBD1 as D (6 bases). This CDR3 has 14 amino acids. V dropped 7 bases and J dropped 5 bases, with 17 bases sitting between them. Germline values: CDR1 SNHLY, CDR2 FYNNEI. The CDR3 bases are TGTGCCAGCACCTTGCTTGGGGGGCCATATGGCTACACCTTC. The encoded protein is CASTLLGGPYGYTF.

The J gene is TRBJ1-2, the V gene TRBV5-4, with TRBD1 as a possible D gene (5 bases). This CDR3 comprises 14 residues. Per germline, CDR1 SGHNT and CDR2 YYREEE (reference sequence). Trimming stripped 6 bases from V and 5 bases from J, with 17 bases between. CDR3 sequence: CASIRLGRDYGYTF. In nucleotides, the CDR3 is TGTGCCAGCATCCGTTTGGGCAGGGATTATGGCTACACCTTC.

Only one count was recorded for this clone. J is TRBJ2-5 and V is TRBV5-1; D tentatively reads TRBD1 or TRBD2 (5 bases each). Germline loops: CDR1 SGHRS, CDR2 YFSETQ. The CDR3 spans 13 residues. V dropped 4 bases and J dropped 1 base, with 8 bases sitting between them. The chain's CDR3 is CASSPGTQETQYF. The CDR3 region has the DNA TGCGCCAGCAGCCCGGGGACCCAAGAGACCCAGTACTTC.